This T cell receptor beta chain was captured in a study of CD8+ T cells in alopecia areata. Findings of the study overall: Clonality in lesional scalp, especially alopecia totalis/universalis, exceeded that of normal scalp.

This CDR3 is 14 amino acids long. The V gene lost 0 bases and the J gene lost 11 bases, with 16 bases spanning the gap. Germline CDR1 KGHSH, CDR2 LQKENI. At least ten counts were recorded for this clone. Its antigen remains unknown. Reverse transcribed after extraction, RNA yielded cDNA as the sequencing template. TCRdb's table, derived via immunoSEQ multiplex PCR, lists solely in-frame clones and lacks some. The repertoire holds 60,000 to 85,000 clones, with over 25% as singletons. Treatment specified: oral pan-JAK inhibitor, 5-10 mg twice daily. The chain couples TRBV18 to TRBJ1-1; unclear D gene. The starting material was CD8+ T cells sorted from blood, obtained at week 4, from a patient treated with tofacitinib. This TCR came from a human donor with alopecia areata. This CDR3 is CASSPPLEQWRAFF. The CDR3, as DNA: TGTGCCAGCTCACCACCGTTGGAACAGTGGCGGGCTTTCTTT.